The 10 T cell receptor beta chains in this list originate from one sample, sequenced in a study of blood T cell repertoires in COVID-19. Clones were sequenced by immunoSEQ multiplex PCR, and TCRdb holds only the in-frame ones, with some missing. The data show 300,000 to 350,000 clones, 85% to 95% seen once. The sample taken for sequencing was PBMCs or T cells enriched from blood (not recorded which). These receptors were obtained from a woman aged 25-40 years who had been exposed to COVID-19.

This CDR3 is CASRDGQGNIQYF. CDR3 sequence (DNA): TGTGCCAGCAGAGATGGACAGGGGAACATTCAGTACTTC. V is TRBV6-5 and J is TRBJ2-4, with TRBD1 identical over 9 bases. CDR1 is MNHEY, CDR2 SVGAGI, per germline. J lost 7 bases, V lost 6 bases, and 4 bases had no gene match. The CDR3 contains 13 residues.

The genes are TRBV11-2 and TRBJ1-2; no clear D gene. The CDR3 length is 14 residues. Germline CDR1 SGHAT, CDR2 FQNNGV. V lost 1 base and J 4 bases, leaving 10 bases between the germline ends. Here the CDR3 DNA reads TGTGCCAGCAGCTTAGCGGTGTCAGGCTATGGCTACACCTTC. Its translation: CASSLAVSGYGYTF.

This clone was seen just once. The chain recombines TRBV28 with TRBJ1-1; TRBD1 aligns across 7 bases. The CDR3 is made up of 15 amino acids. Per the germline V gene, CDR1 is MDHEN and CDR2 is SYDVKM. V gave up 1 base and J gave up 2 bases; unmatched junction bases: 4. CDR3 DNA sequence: TGTGCCAGCAGTTTATTCCGACAGGGTAACACTGAAGCTTTCTTT. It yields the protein CASSLFRQGNTEAFF.

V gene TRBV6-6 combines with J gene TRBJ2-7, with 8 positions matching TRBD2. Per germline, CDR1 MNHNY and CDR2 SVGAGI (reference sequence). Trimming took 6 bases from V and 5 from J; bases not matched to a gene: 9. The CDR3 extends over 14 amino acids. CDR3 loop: CASRHPGLGDEQYF. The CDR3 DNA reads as TGTGCCAGCAGACACCCGGGACTAGGCGACGAGCAGTACTTC.

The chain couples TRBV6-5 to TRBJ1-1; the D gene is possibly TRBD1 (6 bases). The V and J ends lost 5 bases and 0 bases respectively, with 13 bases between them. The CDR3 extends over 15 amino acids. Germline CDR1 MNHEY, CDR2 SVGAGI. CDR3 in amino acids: CASSSPGQLNTEAFF. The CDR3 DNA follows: TGTGCCAGCAGTAGTCCCGGACAGTTGAACACTGAAGCTTTCTTT.

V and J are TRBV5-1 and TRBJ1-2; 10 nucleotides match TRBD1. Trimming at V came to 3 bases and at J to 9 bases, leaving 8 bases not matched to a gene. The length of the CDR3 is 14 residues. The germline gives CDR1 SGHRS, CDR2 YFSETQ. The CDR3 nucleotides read TGCGCCAGCAGCTCTGACAGGGGGCGGAGTAGCTACACCTTC. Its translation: CASSSDRGRSSYTF.

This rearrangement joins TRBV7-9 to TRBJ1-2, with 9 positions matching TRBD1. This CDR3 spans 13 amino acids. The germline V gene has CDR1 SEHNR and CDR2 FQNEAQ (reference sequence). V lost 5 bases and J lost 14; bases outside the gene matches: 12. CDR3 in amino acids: CASSEGDRAKRTF. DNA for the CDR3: TGTGCCAGCAGCGAAGGGGACAGGGCTAAGCGAACCTTC.

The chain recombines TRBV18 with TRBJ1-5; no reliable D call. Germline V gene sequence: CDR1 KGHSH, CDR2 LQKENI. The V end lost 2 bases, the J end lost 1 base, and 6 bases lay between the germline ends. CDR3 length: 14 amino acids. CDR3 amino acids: CASSPTESNQPQHF. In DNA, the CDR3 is TGTGCCAGCTCACCAACAGAGAGCAATCAGCCCCAGCATTTT.

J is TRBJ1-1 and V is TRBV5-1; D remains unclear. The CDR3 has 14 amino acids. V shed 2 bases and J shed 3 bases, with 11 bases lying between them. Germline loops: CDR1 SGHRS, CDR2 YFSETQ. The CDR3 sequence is CASSFRQSYTEAFF. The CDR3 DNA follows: TGCGCCAGCAGCTTCAGGCAGTCGTACACTGAAGCTTTCTTT.

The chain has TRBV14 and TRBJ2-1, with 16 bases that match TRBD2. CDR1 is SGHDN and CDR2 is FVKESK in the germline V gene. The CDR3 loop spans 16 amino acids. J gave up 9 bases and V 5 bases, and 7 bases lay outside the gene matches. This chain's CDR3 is CASSVGTSGGAVEQFF. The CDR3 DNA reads TGTGCCAGCAGCGTCGGGACTAGCGGGGGGGCCGTTGAGCAGTTCTTC.